Below, one T cell receptor (beta chain) is given with its context. Other DNA sequences in this specimen translate into the identical CDR3. Recovered participants had two consecutive negative NP/OP PCR tests, healthcare professional clearance, or symptom resolution. The record originates from a study of blood T cell repertoires in COVID-19. At the level of the study: Donors in the United States, Italy and Spain gave samples during acute or convalescent COVID-19.

Per the original data handling: The assay estimated nucleated cells by amplifying reference gene primers. Libraries were prepared by immunoSEQ multiplex PCR; TCRdb keeps only in-frame clonotypes and omits some of them. From that table come the V and J calls and clone size; the DNA was used to work out D and trimming. The repertoire holds approximately 300,000 clones, with about 89% as singletons. Germline loops: CDR1 SEHNR, CDR2 FQNEAQ (reference sequence). CDR3 length equals 13 residues. Between the trimmed V and J ends, which lost 6 bases and 2 bases, there was a span of 10 bases. The chain links TRBV7-9 to TRBJ1-1; D possibly corresponds to TRBD1 (5 bases). This TCR was sampled from a man aged 55 to 70 who had recovered from COVID-19. The sample comprised PBMCs or T cells enriched from blood (not recorded which). CDR3 in DNA: TGTGCCAGCAGTTCACAGGAAAACACTGAAGCTTTCTTT. It codes for CASSSQENTEAFF.